Below, 22 T cell receptor beta chains from the same sample are listed, as sequenced in a study of blood T cell repertoires in COVID-19. Measured with immunoSEQ multiplex PCR; TCRdb has only the in-frame clones, and not every one. In the table there are 160,000 or so clones, around 83% of which are singletons. Sequences were obtained from peripheral blood. The origin of the receptors is a woman between 45 and 65 years old with COVID-19, enrolled during active disease.

This clone was observed once. V is TRBV2 and J is TRBJ2-5, with TRBD2 matching over 10 bases. Germline CDR1 reads SNHLY; CDR2 reads FYNNEI. CDR3 length equals 15 residues. Trimming at V came to 2 bases and at J to 4 bases, leaving 4 bases not matched to a gene. CDR3 sequence: CASSELAGVRETQYF. The CDR3 region has the DNA TGTGCCAGCAGTGAACTAGCGGGGGTCCGAGAGACCCAGTACTTC. The whole variable domain, filled in from reference TRBV2 and TRBJ2-5, reads EPEVTQTPSHQVTQMGQEVILRCVPISNHLYFYWYRQILGQKVEFLVSFYNNEISEKSEIFDDQFSVERPDGSNFTLKIRSTKLEDSAMYFCASSELAGVRETQYFGPGTRLLVL.

The genes are TRBV5-6 and TRBJ2-3; D is unclear. Per the germline V gene, CDR1 is SGHDT and CDR2 is YYEEEE. V lost 2 bases and J lost 1, with 8 bases in between. The CDR3 is made up of 14 amino acids. The CDR3 DNA follows: TGTGCCAGCAGCTTCAAGTCGGGCACAGATACGCAGTATTTT. Translation gives CASSFKSGTDTQYF.

The chain links TRBV7-9 to TRBJ2-3; D is unclear. Germline CDR1 is SEHNR and CDR2 is FQNEAQ (reference sequence). The CDR3 length is 15 residues. V lost 1 base, J lost 4 bases, and 12 bases lay in between. The CDR3 DNA reads as TGTGCCAGCAGCTTAGACCCCGCGGTCCCAGATACGCAGTATTTT. This gives the protein CASSLDPAVPDTQYF.

A few counts support this clone. The chain joins TRBV5-4 to TRBJ1-2; D gene uncertain. Germline CDR1 is SGHNT and CDR2 is YYREEE (reference sequence). The V and J ends lost 2 bases and 3 bases respectively, with 11 bases between them. This CDR3 spans 14 amino acids. As DNA, the CDR3 is TGTGCCAGCAGCTTTGATCGGGGAGACTATGGCTACACCTTC. Translating gives CASSFDRGDYGYTF.

The rearrangement uses TRBV19 and TRBJ2-1; 9 positions agree with TRBD1. Trimming cost V 5 bases and J 10 bases; bases outside gene matches: 9. The CDR3 contains 14 residues. From germline, CDR1 is LNHDA and CDR2 SQIVND (reference sequence). CDR3 DNA sequence: TGTGCCAGTAGTCCTACACTTACAGGGGGCGAGCAGTTCTTC. As protein: CASSPTLTGGEQFF.

The V call is TRBV11-2, the J call TRBJ2-2, with no clear D. This CDR3 contains 16 residues. Trimming took off 4 bases at V and 0 bases at J, with 12 bases between the two ends. Germline V gene sequence: CDR1 SGHAT, CDR2 FQNNGV. The CDR3 region is CASSSRLFANTGELFF. The CDR3 DNA is TGTGCCAGCAGCTCAAGACTGTTCGCGAACACCGGGGAGCTGTTTTTT.

The chain joins TRBV7-2 to TRBJ1-6, with TRBD1 matching 8 bases. The junction had 10 bases not matched to a gene; V was cut back by 5 bases and J by 7 bases. Germline CDR1 reads SGHTA; CDR2 reads FQGNSA. The CDR3 consists of 16 residues. CDR3 nucleotides: TGTGCCAGCAGCCGTAATCAGGGGGCTCGGAATTCACCCCTCCACTTT. Translated, it gives CASSRNQGARNSPLHF.

This clone was counted between two and nine times. Different DNA sequences within this sample yield the same CDR3. The rearrangement uses TRBV7-2 and TRBJ2-3; a weak D match, TRBD2 (6 bases). Germline CDR1 reads SGHTA; CDR2 reads FQGNSA. The V end lost 6 bases, the J end lost 0 bases, and 7 bases lay between the germline ends. This CDR3 has 13 amino acids. The CDR3 is CASRRGSTDTQYF. The CDR3 region has the DNA TGTGCCAGCAGGCGGGGTAGCACAGATACGCAGTATTTT. Full variable domain (outside the CDR3, taken from reference TRBV7-2 and TRBJ2-3): GAGVSQSPSNKVTEKGKDVELRCDPISGHTALYWYRQSLGQGLEFLIYFQGNSAPDKSGLPSDRFSAERTGGSVSTLTIQRTQQEDSAVYLCASRRGSTDTQYFGPGTRLTVL.

This rearrangement joins TRBV7-9 to TRBJ1-1; a weak D match, TRBD1 (6 bases). With 5 bases removed from V and 9 bases from J, the gap between germline ends came to 13 bases. From germline, CDR1 is SEHNR and CDR2 FQNEAQ (reference sequence). CDR3 length: 12 residues. The DNA for the CDR3 is TGTGCCAGCAGCCTCCGGGACACAAAAGCTTTCTTT. Translation: CASSLRDTKAFF.

This clone was seen only once. This chain uses TRBV5-1 with TRBJ2-1; the D gene is possibly TRBD2 (6 bases). Germline V gives CDR1 SGHRS, CDR2 YFSETQ. The CDR3 length is 15 residues. Trimming shortened V by 3 bases and J by 2 bases, and 12 bases separated the two germline ends. The CDR3 sequence: CASSSGLQAYNEQFF. DNA of the CDR3: TGCGCCAGCAGCTCGGGACTCCAGGCCTACAATGAGCAGTTCTTC.

This clone has a handful of counts. This chain uses TRBV7-2 with TRBJ2-5; 8 bases are shared with TRBD1. Germline CDR1 and CDR2: SGHTA and FQGNSA. The length of the CDR3 is 14 residues. V lost 6 bases to trimming and J lost 4 bases; unmatched junction nucleotides: 7. As DNA, the CDR3 is TGTGCCAGCAGAACAGACAGGGGTAGAGAGACCCAGTACTTC. This codes for CASRTDRGRETQYF.

The chain recombines TRBV5-1 with TRBJ1-6, with 11 positions matching TRBD1. There are 16 residues in the CDR3. CDR1 is SGHRS, CDR2 YFSETQ, per germline. Germline trimming cut 3 bases from V and 6 bases from J; bases unmatched to any gene: 5. In nucleotides, the CDR3 is TGCGCCAGCAGCTCAGGACAGGGGGCGCGTAATTCACCCCTCCACTTT. This gives the protein CASSSGQGARNSPLHF.

V and J are TRBV7-9 and TRBJ2-5, with TRBD2 as a possible D gene (5 bases). V gave up 4 bases and J gave up 1 base, with 13 bases separating them. The CDR3 covers 15 residues. Germline CDR1 SEHNR, CDR2 FQNEAQ (reference sequence). The CDR3 nucleotides read TGTGCCAGCAGCTCGCGAAGCGCGGGCCAAGAGACCCAGTACTTC. Translation gives CASSSRSAGQETQYF.

J is TRBJ1-5 and V is TRBV28; D not resolved. From germline, CDR1 is MDHEN and CDR2 SYDVKM. This CDR3 spans 15 amino acids. Trimming stripped 5 bases from V and 4 bases from J, with 15 bases between. The CDR3 is CASSVPTRINQPQHF. CDR3 sequence (DNA): TGTGCCAGCAGTGTTCCGACTAGAATTAATCAGCCCCAGCATTTT. Variable domain in full (rest from reference TRBV28 and TRBJ1-5): DVKVTQSSRYLVKRTGEKVFLECVQDMDHENMFWYRQDPGLGLRLIYFSYDVKMKEKGDIPEGYSVSREKKERFSLILESASTNQTSMYLCASSVPTRINQPQHFGDGTRLSIL.

The chain combines TRBV5-1 with TRBJ2-2; 10 bases line up with TRBD2. There are 18 residues in the CDR3. Germline V gives CDR1 SGHRS, CDR2 YFSETQ. J was trimmed by 1 base and V by 0 bases; bases with no gene match: 6. This chain's CDR3 is CASSLEVSGGLNTGELFF. DNA for the CDR3: TGCGCCAGCAGCTTGGAGGTTAGCGGGGGGCTGAACACCGGGGAGCTGTTTTTT.

The chain employs TRBV5-4 and TRBJ2-5, with D perhaps matching TRBD2 (6 bases). There are 14 residues in the CDR3. The germline V gene encodes CDR1 SGHNT and CDR2 YYREEE (reference sequence). Trimming stripped 0 bases from V and 5 bases from J, with 11 bases between. The CDR3 DNA reads as TGTGCCAGCAGCTTGGGCGGGGTTGGGGAGACCCAGTACTTC. It is translated as CASSLGGVGETQYF.

The chain joins TRBV9 to TRBJ1-2; unclear D gene. Per germline, CDR1 SGDLS and CDR2 YYNGEE. This CDR3 has 14 amino acids. V shed 5 bases and J shed 4 bases, with 15 bases lying between them. CDR3 DNA sequence: TGTGCCAGCAGGGTCCCTGGAGCAAGCTATGGCTACACCTTC. Translating it yields CASRVPGASYGYTF.

This chain joins TRBV11-2 and TRBJ2-3; 9 nucleotides line up with TRBD2. The CDR3 loop spans 15 amino acids. Germline V lookup: CDR1 SGHAT, CDR2 FQNNGV. V lost 3 bases and J lost 5; bases outside the gene matches: 6. CDR3 sequence reads: CASSFGGGAIDTQYF. As DNA, the CDR3 is TGTGCCAGCAGCTTTGGCGGGGGGGCAATAGATACGCAGTATTTT.

The V and J genes are TRBV5-1 and TRBJ2-3; maybe TRBD2 (5 bases). CDR3 size: 15 residues. CDR1 SGHRS and CDR2 YFSETQ come from the germline V gene. V shed 4 bases and J shed 0 bases, with 12 bases lying between them. The CDR3 is CASSPIRGSTDTQYF. The CDR3, as DNA: TGCGCCAGCAGCCCCATCCGGGGTAGCACAGATACGCAGTATTTT.

This clone was counted once. The V call is TRBV5-1, the J call TRBJ1-4, with D possibly matching TRBD1 (5 bases). The V gene lost 5 bases and the J gene lost 3 bases, with 11 bases spanning the gap. The germline gives CDR1 SGHRS, CDR2 YFSETQ. This CDR3 has 14 amino acids. The CDR3, as DNA: TGCGCCAGCAGTTCAGGGTCGGCTAATGAAAAACTGTTTTTT. This encodes CASSSGSANEKLFF.

The chain joins TRBV19 to TRBJ1-2, with 8 bases that match TRBD1. Germline V lookup: CDR1 LNHDA, CDR2 SQIVND (reference sequence). The V segment lost 5 bases and the J segment 3 bases; nucleotides outside the gene matches: 5. There are 14 residues in the CDR3. DNA for the CDR3: TGTGCCAGTAGTCCGGCGGGACAGGACTATGGCTACACCTTC. Translation: CASSPAGQDYGYTF.

CDR3 sequence reads: CASSPRQGNTGELFF. DNA for the CDR3: TGTGCCAGCTCACCACGACAGGGGAACACCGGGGAGCTGTTTTTT. The rearrangement links TRBV18 to TRBJ2-2; 7 bases fit TRBD1. CDR3 length: 15 amino acids. Trimming at V came to 1 base and at J to 1 base, leaving 0 bases not matched to a gene. Germline CDR1 KGHSH, CDR2 LQKENI. Supplemented by reference TRBV18 and TRBJ2-2, the full variable domain reads NAGVMQNPRHLVRRRGQEARLRCSPMKGHSHVYWYRQLPEEGLKFMVYLQKENIIDESGMPKERFSAEFPKEGPSILRIQQVVRGDSAAYFCASSPRQGNTGELFFGEGSRLTVL.